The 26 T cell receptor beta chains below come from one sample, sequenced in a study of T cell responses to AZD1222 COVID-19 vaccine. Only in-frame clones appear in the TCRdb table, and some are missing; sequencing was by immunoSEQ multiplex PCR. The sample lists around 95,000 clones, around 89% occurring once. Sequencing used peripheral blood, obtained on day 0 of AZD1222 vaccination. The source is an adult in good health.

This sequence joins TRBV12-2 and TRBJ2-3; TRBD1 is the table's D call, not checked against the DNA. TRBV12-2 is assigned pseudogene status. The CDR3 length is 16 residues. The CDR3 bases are TGTGCAAGTCGCCCGCCCCAGGGGCGAGGCACAGATACGCAGTATTTT. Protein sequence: CASRPPQGRGTDTQYF.

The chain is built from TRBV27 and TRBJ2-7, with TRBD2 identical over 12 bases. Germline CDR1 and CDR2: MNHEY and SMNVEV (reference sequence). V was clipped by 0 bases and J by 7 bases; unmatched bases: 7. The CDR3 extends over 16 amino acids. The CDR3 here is CASSLSGLAGRWEQYF. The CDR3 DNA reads TGTGCCAGCAGTTTATCGGGACTAGCGGGTAGGTGGGAGCAGTACTTC.

CDR3 nucleotides: TGTGCCAGTTCCGACCCGGGACAGGGGCAGGCTAATGAAAAACTGTTTTTT. Amino acid sequence: CASSDPGQGQANEKLFF. V and J are TRBV19 and TRBJ1-4; 10 positions match TRBD1. Germline V lookup: CDR1 LNHDA, CDR2 SQIVND (reference sequence). CDR3 length: 17 residues. The V gene end was trimmed by 8 bases and the J gene end by 3 bases; junction bases not matched to a gene: 12.

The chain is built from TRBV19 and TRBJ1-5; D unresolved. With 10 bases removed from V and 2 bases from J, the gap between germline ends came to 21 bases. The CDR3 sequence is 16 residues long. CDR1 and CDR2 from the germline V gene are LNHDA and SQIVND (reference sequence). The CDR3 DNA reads TGTGCCACTACAGACGGCTGGAATGGTGGCAATCAGCCCCAGCATTTT. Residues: CATTDGWNGGNQPQHF.

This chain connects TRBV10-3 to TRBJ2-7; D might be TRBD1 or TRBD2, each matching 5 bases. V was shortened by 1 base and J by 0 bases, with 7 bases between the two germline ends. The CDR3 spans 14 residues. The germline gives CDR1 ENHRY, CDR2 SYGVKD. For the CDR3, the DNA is TGTGCCATCAGTGAGTTAGGGACCTCCTACGAGCAGTACTTC. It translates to CAISELGTSYEQYF.

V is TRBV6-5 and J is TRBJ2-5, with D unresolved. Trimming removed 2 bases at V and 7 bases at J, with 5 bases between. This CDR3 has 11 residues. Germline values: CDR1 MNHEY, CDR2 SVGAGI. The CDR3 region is CASSYARTQYF. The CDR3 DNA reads TGTGCCAGCAGTTACGCACGGACCCAGTACTTC.

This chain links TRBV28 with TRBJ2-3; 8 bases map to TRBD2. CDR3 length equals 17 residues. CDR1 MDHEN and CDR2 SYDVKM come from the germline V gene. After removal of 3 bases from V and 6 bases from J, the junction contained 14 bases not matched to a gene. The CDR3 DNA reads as TGTGCCAGCAGTTTGGTTAGAGGCGGGAGGAGTAGGGATACGCAGTATTTT. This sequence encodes CASSLVRGGRSRDTQYF.

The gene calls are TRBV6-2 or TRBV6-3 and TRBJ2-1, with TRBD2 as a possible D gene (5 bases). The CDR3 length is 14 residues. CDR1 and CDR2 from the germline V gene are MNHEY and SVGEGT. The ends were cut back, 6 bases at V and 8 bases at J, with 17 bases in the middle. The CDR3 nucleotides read TGTGCCAGCAGCCAGGTGCGGGTTAGCGATGAGCAGTTCTTC. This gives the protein CASSQVRVSDEQFF.

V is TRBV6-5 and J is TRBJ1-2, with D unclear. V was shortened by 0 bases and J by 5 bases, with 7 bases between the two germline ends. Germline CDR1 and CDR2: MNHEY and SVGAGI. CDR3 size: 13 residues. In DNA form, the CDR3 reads TGTGCCAGCAGTTACTCAACAAATTATGGCTACACCTTC. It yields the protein CASSYSTNYGYTF.

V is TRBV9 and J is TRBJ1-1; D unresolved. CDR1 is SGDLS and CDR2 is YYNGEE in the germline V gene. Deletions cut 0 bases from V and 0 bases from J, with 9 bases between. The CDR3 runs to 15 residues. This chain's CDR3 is CASSVDERMNTEAFF. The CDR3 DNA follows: TGTGCCAGCAGCGTAGACGAACGAATGAACACTGAAGCTTTCTTT.

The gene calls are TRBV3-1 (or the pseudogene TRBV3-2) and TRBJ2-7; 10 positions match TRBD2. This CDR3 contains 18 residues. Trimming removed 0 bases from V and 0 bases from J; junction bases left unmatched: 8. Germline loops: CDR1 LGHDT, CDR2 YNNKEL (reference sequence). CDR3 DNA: TGTGCCAGCAGCCAAGACAACAGACTAGCGGGTCACTCCTACGAGCAGTACTTC. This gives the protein CASSQDNRLAGHSYEQYF.

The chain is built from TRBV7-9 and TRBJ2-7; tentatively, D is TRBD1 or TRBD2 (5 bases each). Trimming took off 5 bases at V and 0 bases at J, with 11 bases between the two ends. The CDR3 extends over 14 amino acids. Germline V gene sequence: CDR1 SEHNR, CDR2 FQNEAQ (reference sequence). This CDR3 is CASSRDGTSYEQYF. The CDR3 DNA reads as TGTGCCAGCAGCCGCGACGGGACCTCCTACGAGCAGTACTTC.

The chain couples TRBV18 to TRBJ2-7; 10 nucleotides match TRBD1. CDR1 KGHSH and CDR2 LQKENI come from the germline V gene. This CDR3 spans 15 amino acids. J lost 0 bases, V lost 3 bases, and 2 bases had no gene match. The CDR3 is CASSPGQGSSYEQYF. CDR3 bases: TGTGCCAGCTCACCGGGACAGGGGAGCTCCTACGAGCAGTACTTC.

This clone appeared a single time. The CDR3 region has the DNA TGTGCCAGCAGCTTAGAGGTTAGCGGCTGGCAAGAGACCCAGTACTTC. Its protein is CASSLEVSGWQETQYF. This sequence joins TRBV11-2 and TRBJ2-5; a weak D match, TRBD2 (6 bases). V was clipped by 0 bases and J by 2 bases, with 13 bases between them. In germline, CDR1 is SGHAT, CDR2 FQNNGV. This CDR3 comprises 16 residues. Drawing the rest from reference TRBV11-2 and TRBJ2-5, the complete variable domain is EAGVAQSPRYKIIEKRQSVAFWCNPISGHATLYWYQQILGQGPKLLIQFQNNGVVDDSQLPKDRFSAERLKGVDSTLKIQPAKLEDSAVYLCASSLEVSGWQETQYFGPGTRLLVL.

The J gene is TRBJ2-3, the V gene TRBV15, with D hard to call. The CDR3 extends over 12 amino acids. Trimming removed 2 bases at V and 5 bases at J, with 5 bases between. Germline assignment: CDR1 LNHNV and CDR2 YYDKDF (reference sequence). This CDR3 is CATSRQGDTQYF. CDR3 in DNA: TGTGCCACCAGCAGACAAGGAGATACGCAGTATTTT.

The CDR3 sequence is CASSRRLNTEAFF. The CDR3 DNA sequence: TGTGCCAGTAGCCGGCGGTTGAACACTGAAGCTTTCTTT. The J gene is TRBJ1-1, the V gene TRBV7-2; D ambiguous. Germline CDR1 and CDR2: SGHTA and FQGNSA. CDR3 length: 13 residues. V was trimmed by 9 bases and J by 0 bases, leaving 11 bases between them.

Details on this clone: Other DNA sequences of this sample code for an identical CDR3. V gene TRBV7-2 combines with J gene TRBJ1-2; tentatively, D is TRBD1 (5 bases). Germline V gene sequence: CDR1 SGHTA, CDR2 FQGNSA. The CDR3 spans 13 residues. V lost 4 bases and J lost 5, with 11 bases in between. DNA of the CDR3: TGTGCCAGCAGCTCCGGGACGGAATATGGCTACACCTTC. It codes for CASSSGTEYGYTF.

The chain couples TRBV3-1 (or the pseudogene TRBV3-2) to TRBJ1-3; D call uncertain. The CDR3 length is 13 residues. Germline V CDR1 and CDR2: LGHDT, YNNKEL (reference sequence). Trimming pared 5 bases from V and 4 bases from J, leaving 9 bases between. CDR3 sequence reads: CASSFAPGNTIYF. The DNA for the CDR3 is TGTGCCAGCAGCTTCGCCCCCGGAAACACCATATATTTT.

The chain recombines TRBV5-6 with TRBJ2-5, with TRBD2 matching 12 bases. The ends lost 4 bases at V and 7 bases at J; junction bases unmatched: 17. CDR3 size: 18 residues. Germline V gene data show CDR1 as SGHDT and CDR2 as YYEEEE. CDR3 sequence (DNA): TGTGCCAGCAGCACCTGGACTAGCGGGAAAGTCGCGATCGGGACCCAGTACTTC. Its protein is CASSTWTSGKVAIGTQYF.

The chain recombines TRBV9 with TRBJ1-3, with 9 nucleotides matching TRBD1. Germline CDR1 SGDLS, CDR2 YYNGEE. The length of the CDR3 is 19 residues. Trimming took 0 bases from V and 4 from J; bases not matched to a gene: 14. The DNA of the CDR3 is TGTGCCAGCAGCGTAGCTACCGGCGGGACAGGGCTTAACGGAAACACCATATATTTT. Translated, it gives CASSVATGGTGLNGNTIYF. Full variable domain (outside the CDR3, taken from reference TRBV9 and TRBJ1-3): DSGVTQTPKHLITATGQRVTLRCSPRSGDLSVYWYQQSLDQGLQFLIQYYNGEERAKGNILERFSAQQFPDLHSELNLSSLELGDSALYFCASSVATGGTGLNGNTIYFGEGSWLTVV.

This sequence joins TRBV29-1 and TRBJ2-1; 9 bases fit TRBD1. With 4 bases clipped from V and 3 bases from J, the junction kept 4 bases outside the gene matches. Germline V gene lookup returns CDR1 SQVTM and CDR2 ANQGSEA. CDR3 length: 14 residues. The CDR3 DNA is TGCAGCGTTGTGAGACAGGGGGACTACAATGAGCAGTTCTTC. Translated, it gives CSVVRQGDYNEQFF.

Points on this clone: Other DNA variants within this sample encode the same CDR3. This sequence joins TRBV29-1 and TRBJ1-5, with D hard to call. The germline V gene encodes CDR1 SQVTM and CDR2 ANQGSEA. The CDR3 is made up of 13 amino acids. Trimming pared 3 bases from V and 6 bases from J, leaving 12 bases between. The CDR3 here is CSVEEGGGQPQHF. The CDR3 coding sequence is TGCAGCGTTGAGGAGGGAGGAGGTCAGCCCCAGCATTTT.

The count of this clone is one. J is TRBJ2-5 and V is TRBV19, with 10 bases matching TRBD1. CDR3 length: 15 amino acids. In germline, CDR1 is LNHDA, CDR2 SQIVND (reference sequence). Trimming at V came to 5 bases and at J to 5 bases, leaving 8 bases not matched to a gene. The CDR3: CASSLGQGVGETQYF. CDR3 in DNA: TGTGCCAGTAGTCTCGGACAGGGGGTAGGTGAGACCCAGTACTTC. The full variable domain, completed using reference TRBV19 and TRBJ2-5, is DGGITQSPKYLFRKEGQNVTLSCEQNLNHDAMYWYRQDPGQGLRLIYYSQIVNDFQKGDIAEGYSVSREKKESFPLTVTSAQKNPTAFYLCASSLGQGVGETQYFGPGTRLLVL.

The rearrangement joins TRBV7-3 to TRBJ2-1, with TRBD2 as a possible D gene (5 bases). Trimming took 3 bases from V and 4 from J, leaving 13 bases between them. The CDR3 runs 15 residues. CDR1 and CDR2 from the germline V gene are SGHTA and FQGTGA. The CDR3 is CASSFVASSYNEQFF. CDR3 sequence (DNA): TGTGCCAGCAGCTTCGTGGCTAGCAGTTACAATGAGCAGTTCTTC.

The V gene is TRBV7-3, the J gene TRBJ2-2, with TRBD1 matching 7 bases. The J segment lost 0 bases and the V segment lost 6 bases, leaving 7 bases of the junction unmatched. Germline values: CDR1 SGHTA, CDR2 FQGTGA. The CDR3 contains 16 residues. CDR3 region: CASSRGGQTNTGELFF. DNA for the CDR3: TGTGCCAGCAGTCGTGGGGGACAGACGAACACCGGGGAGCTGTTTTTT. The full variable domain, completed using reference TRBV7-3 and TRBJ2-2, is GAGVSQTPSNKVTEKGKYVELRCDPISGHTALYWYRQSLGQGPEFLIYFQGTGAADDSGLPNDRFFAVRPEGSVSTLKIQRTERGDSAVYLCASSRGGQTNTGELFFGEGSRLTVL.

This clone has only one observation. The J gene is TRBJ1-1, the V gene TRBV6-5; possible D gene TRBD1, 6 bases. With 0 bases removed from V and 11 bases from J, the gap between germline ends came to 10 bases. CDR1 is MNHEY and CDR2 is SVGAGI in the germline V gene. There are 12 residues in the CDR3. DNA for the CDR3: TGTGCCAGCAGTTACTCGACAGGTTCCGCTTTCTTT. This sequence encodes CASSYSTGSAFF.